The next 16 T cell receptor beta chains were all read from a single sample in a study of blood T cell repertoires in COVID-19 (dated by TCRdb to the early 2020s). Libraries were constructed by the immunoSEQ multiplex PCR assay. Drawn from immuneACCESS, this table holds only the in-frame rearrangements with V and J called that TCRdb kept. Clones are partly lost; checked studies trace under half to an unresolved V gene and leave the rest unexplained. Within this sample are roughly 380,000 clones, with roughly 87% of them counted one time only. Approximately 3.1% of the sample goes to the ten largest clones. Sequenced material: PBMCs or T cells enriched from blood (not recorded which). The receptors here all came from a woman in her twenties or thirties who had recovered from COVID-19.

The V and J genes are TRBV11-2 and TRBJ2-7, with 9 bases matching TRBD2. The germline gives CDR1 SGHAT, CDR2 FQNNGV. The CDR3 consists of 16 residues. After removal of 0 bases from V and 7 bases from J, the junction contained 10 bases not matched to a gene. The CDR3 spells CASSLDRSGRRLEQYF. Here the CDR3 DNA reads TGTGCCAGCAGCTTAGATCGGAGCGGGAGGCGCCTAGAGCAGTACTTC.

The chain couples TRBV10-3 to TRBJ1-2, with 8 positions matching TRBD1. This CDR3 region has 13 residues. The germline gives CDR1 ENHRY, CDR2 SYGVKD. Trimming cost V 10 bases and J 3 bases; bases outside gene matches: 7. The CDR3 here is CASNRGEDYGYTF. The CDR3 DNA follows: TGTGCCAGCAACAGGGGGGAAGACTATGGCTACACCTTC.

V usage is TRBV6-5 and J usage is TRBJ2-7; D perhaps matches TRBD1 (5 bases). Germline V gene data show CDR1 as MNHEY and CDR2 as SVGAGI. The CDR3 loop spans 12 amino acids. Trimming stripped 8 bases from V and 3 bases from J, with 11 bases between. This chain's CDR3 is CASLDTFYEQYF. The CDR3 DNA follows: TGTGCCAGCCTGGACACATTCTACGAGCAGTACTTC.

The genes are TRBV5-4 and TRBJ2-3, with 9 bases fitting TRBD2. Looked up from germline, CDR1 is SGHNT and CDR2 is YYREEE (reference sequence). Unmatched junction bases numbered 5, after V lost 4 bases and J lost 2 bases. CDR3 length equals 15 residues. CDR3 amino acids: CASSTRLAATDTQYF. CDR3 sequence (DNA): TGTGCCAGCAGCACTAGACTAGCGGCCACAGATACGCAGTATTTT.

The rearrangement joins TRBV4-2 to TRBJ2-3; 9 bases line up with TRBD2. Trimming cost V 0 bases and J 1 base; bases outside gene matches: 5. Germline V lookup: CDR1 LGHNA, CDR2 YNFKEQ. The CDR3 is made up of 17 amino acids. As DNA, the CDR3 is TGTGCCAGCAGCCAAGACTTGGCTAGCGGGGGCACAGATACGCAGTATTTT. The encoded protein is CASSQDLASGGTDTQYF.

J is TRBJ1-2 and V is TRBV28; D not certain. Trimming removed 4 bases at V and 4 bases at J, with 13 bases between. Per germline, CDR1 MDHEN and CDR2 SYDVKM. The length of the CDR3 is 14 residues. The CDR3 nucleotides read TGTGCCAGCAGTTCCCCCCGGCGACTCTATGGCTACACCTTC. Translation: CASSSPRRLYGYTF.

V gene TRBV27 combines with J gene TRBJ2-1, with D perhaps TRBD2 (6 bases). CDR1 MNHEY and CDR2 SMNVEV come from the germline V gene (reference sequence). The CDR3 extends over 17 amino acids. V lost 0 bases and J 5 bases, leaving 17 bases between the germline ends. DNA for the CDR3: TGTGCCAGCAGTTTATCCCCGGGTAGCGGACCCAACAATGAGCAGTTCTTC. Protein sequence: CASSLSPGSGPNNEQFF.

This clone has only a few counts. The chain recombines TRBV10-3 with TRBJ2-7; 7 positions agree with TRBD1. The CDR3 totals 15 residues. CDR1 and CDR2 (germline): ENHRY, SYGVKD. Unmatched junction bases numbered 16, after V lost 10 bases and J lost 4 bases. The CDR3: CASSPPGQSFYEQYF. The CDR3 nucleotides are TGTGCCAGCTCGCCCCCGGGACAGAGCTTTTACGAGCAGTACTTC.

This clone has just a few counts. This rearrangement joins TRBV19 to TRBJ2-7, with D maybe TRBD2 (5 bases). Germline CDR1 LNHDA, CDR2 SQIVND (reference sequence). V lost 10 bases and J 0 bases, leaving 22 bases between the germline ends. The CDR3 has 16 residues. As DNA, the CDR3 is TGTGCCACCAGTATAGCGCTGGCTTTAAGCTCCTACGAGCAGTACTTC. Translated, it gives CATSIALALSSYEQYF.

This clone came up a few times. This CDR3 reads CASSGGSGMDEQYF. DNA for the CDR3: TGTGCCAGCAGTGGGGGTAGCGGGATGGATGAGCAGTACTTC. This chain joins TRBV25-1 and TRBJ2-7, with 8 nucleotides matching TRBD2. Germline V CDR1 and CDR2: MGHDK, SYGVNS. Trimming took 4 bases from V and 7 from J; bases not matched to a gene: 9. The CDR3 consists of 14 residues.

The sample holds one count of this clone. This chain uses TRBV10-3 with TRBJ2-3, with D possibly being TRBD1 (6 bases). V was clipped by 4 bases and J by 0 bases, with 11 bases between them. Germline V CDR1 and CDR2: ENHRY, SYGVKD. This CDR3 comprises 15 residues. CDR3: CAISGSRGSTDTQYF. CDR3 coding DNA: TGTGCCATCAGTGGGAGCAGGGGCAGCACAGATACGCAGTATTTT.

The chain employs TRBV3-1 (or the pseudogene TRBV3-2) and TRBJ2-1; weak D call: TRBD2 (6 bases). Per germline, CDR1 LGHDT and CDR2 YNNKEL (reference sequence). V was clipped by 1 base and J by 10 bases, with 14 bases between them. This CDR3 is built from 14 residues. DNA of the CDR3: TGTGCCAGCAGCCAAGCCCCAACTAGCCTCGAGCAGTTCTTC. Its translation is CASSQAPTSLEQFF.

This chain links TRBV11-2 with TRBJ2-2, with D unclear. Germline CDR1 is SGHAT and CDR2 is FQNNGV. V shed 1 base and J shed 4 bases, with 10 bases lying between them. CDR3 length: 15 residues. The CDR3 nucleotides are TGTGCCAGCAGCTTAGGTGCGTTCGGCACCGGGGAGCTGTTTTTT. This encodes CASSLGAFGTGELFF. The variable domain in full, with the rest retrieved from reference TRBV11-2 and TRBJ2-2, is EAGVAQSPRYKIIEKRQSVAFWCNPISGHATLYWYQQILGQGPKLLIQFQNNGVVDDSQLPKDRFSAERLKGVDSTLKIQPAKLEDSAVYLCASSLGAFGTGELFFGEGSRLTVL.

The V call is TRBV10-3, the J call TRBJ1-1, with D possibly being TRBD1 (6 bases). The germline V and J ends were trimmed by 3 bases and 2 bases, with 13 bases remaining between them. There are 15 residues in the CDR3. Per the germline V gene, CDR1 is ENHRY and CDR2 is SYGVKD. In DNA, the CDR3 is TGTGCCATCAGTGAAGCACAGGGAGTTAACACTGAAGCTTTCTTT. The encoded protein is CAISEAQGVNTEAFF.

The chain uses TRBV11-2 and TRBJ2-3, with 8 bases matching TRBD2. This CDR3 is built from 15 residues. V lost 1 base and J lost 4; bases outside the gene matches: 4. The V gene's germline CDR1 is SGHAT and CDR2 FQNNGV. The CDR3 DNA is TGTGCCAGCAGCTTAGTGCCTAGCGGGTCAGATACGCAGTATTTT. It specifies CASSLVPSGSDTQYF.

This clone was observed a few times. V is TRBV5-1 and J is TRBJ2-5; D remains ambiguous. Trimming took 4 bases from V and 2 from J, leaving 3 bases between them. Germline V gene sequence: CDR1 SGHRS, CDR2 YFSETQ. The CDR3 contains 11 residues. CDR3 region: CASSQQETQYF. The CDR3 DNA sequence: TGCGCCAGCAGCCAGCAAGAGACCCAGTACTTC.